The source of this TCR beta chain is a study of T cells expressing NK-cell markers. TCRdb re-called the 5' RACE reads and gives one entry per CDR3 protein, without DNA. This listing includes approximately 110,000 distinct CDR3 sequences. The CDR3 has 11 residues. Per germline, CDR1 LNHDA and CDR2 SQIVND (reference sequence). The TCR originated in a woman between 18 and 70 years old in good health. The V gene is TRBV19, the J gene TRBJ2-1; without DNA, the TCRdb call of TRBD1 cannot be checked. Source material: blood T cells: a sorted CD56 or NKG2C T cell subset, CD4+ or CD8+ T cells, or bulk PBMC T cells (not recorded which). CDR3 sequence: CASSMGQGRFF.